The count of the clone carrying this TCR beta chain is one. Its target is not known. The source of the sample is a study of shared clonotypes between healthy human individuals. Study at large: Per-donor plates numbered three CD4 naive, three CD4 memory, two CD8 naive and one CD8 memory.

Study-level results: Genetic and exposure-history diversity was limited by the small donor number. Depth was large, yet rarefaction showed that sorted-subset sequencing was incomplete.

V was pared by 7 bases and J by 6 bases, with 13 bases of the junction left unmatched. This CDR3 is 14 amino acids long. The germline CDR1 and CDR2 sequences are SQVTM and ANQGSEA. Assay execution proceeded at the deep level. Some clones are missing from TCRdb's copy, which holds only in-frame ones; the method was immunoSEQ multiplex PCR. The repertoire holds under 600,000 clones, with roughly 98% as singletons. The naive CD8 population came from CD45RO-negative cells selected for CCR7, without terminally differentiated effector memory CD45RA+ cells. The source of this sequence is a man under 40 in good health. This rearrangement joins TRBV29-1 to TRBJ2-7, with 9 bases that match TRBD2. What was sequenced was naive CD8+ T cells sorted from blood. CDR3 protein: CSATLAGIPSEQYF. CDR3 in DNA: TGCAGCGCCACCCTAGCGGGGATTCCCAGCGAGCAGTACTTC.